The sample holds one count of the clone carrying this T cell receptor beta chain. Its antigen is unknown. An end of the junction differs from the germline gene, which may be a read error. This CDR3 has 12 amino acids. Germline CDR1 is ENHRY and CDR2 is SYGVKD. The PCR made use of 60 Vbeta and 13 Jbeta primers. Method: immunoSEQ multiplex PCR; TCRdb's copy keeps in-frame clones and lacks some. The sample lists some 190,000 clones, 77% occurring once. This entry comes from a study of cytomegalovirus exposure and HLA in healthy donors. Findings of the study overall: As immune exposure information, only CMV serostatus was available. A later analysis linked a missense DCLRE1C variant to TCR beta V- and J-gene trimming. Later examination showed HLA-associated TCR beta chains had greater clonal expansion than equally common others.

The rearrangement links TRBV10-3 to TRBJ1-2; tentative D call: TRBD1 (5 bases). Sequenced input: PBMCs. The TCR comes from a man aged 18-30 years in good health and CMV-seronegative. Here the CDR3 DNA reads TGTGCCATCAGTGAGTCGGGGGGAGGCTACCCCTTC. Translation: CAISESGGGYPF.